A single sample gave rise to the 17 T cell receptor beta chains below, sequenced in a study of fetal regulatory T cell absence and autoimmunity. Generated by immunoSEQ multiplex PCR, the TCRdb table keeps only in-frame clones and is missing some. Of approximately 94,000 clones listed, roughly 70% are singletons. The specimen was pancreas tissue. These receptors all stem from a male donor with IPEX syndrome.

The chain links TRBV7-9 to TRBJ2-3; 7 bases are a match to TRBD1. The trim removed 2 bases at V and 6 bases at J, leaving 17 bases unmatched. This CDR3 has 18 amino acids. Germline V gene lookup returns CDR1 SEHNR and CDR2 FQNEAQ (reference sequence). The CDR3 spells CASSLKLAYYRGADTQYF. CDR3 in DNA: TGTGCCAGCAGCTTAAAGTTAGCCTATTACAGGGGAGCCGATACGCAGTATTTT.

J is TRBJ2-3 and V is TRBV9; unclear D gene. CDR1 and CDR2 from the germline V gene are SGDLS and YYNGEE. Trimming removed 0 bases from V and 0 bases from J, with 5 bases in between. CDR3 length equals 14 residues. The CDR3 coding sequence is TGTGCCAGCAGCGTAGATTGGAGCACAGATACGCAGTATTTT. Translation: CASSVDWSTDTQYF.

CDR3 amino acids: CAWSGGGGYEQYF. CDR3 nucleotides: TGTGCCTGGAGTGGGGGGGGCGGTTACGAGCAGTACTTC. The chain has TRBV30 and TRBJ2-7; tentatively, D is TRBD2 (7 bases). The CDR3 is made up of 13 amino acids. V was cut by 1 base and J by 4 bases, with 11 bases left in between. CDR1 is GTSNPN and CDR2 is SVGIG in the germline V gene (reference sequence).

This chain connects TRBV25-1 to TRBJ2-5; 11 positions agree with TRBD1. The germline gives CDR1 MGHDK, CDR2 SYGVNS. This CDR3 contains 17 residues. Trimming removed 2 bases from V and 3 bases from J; junction bases left unmatched: 8. As DNA, the CDR3 is TGTGCCAGCAGTGAAGACCGGGACAGGGGGATTGAAGAGACCCAGTACTTC. Translated, it gives CASSEDRDRGIEETQYF.

This clone was observed a few times. J is TRBJ1-2 and V is TRBV5-4; 7 bases map to TRBD1. The junction had 8 bases not matched to a gene; V was cut back by 3 bases and J by 6 bases. The CDR3 length is 14 residues. CDR1 SGHNT and CDR2 YYREEE come from the germline V gene (reference sequence). Here the CDR3 DNA reads TGTGCCAGCAGCTACAGGGGAAGGGACGATGGCTACACCTTC. Translating gives CASSYRGRDDGYTF.

The CDR3 region has the DNA TGCGCCAGCAGCCAAGCACTAGCGGGGGCCGGGGAGCTGTTTTTT. It specifies CASSQALAGAGELFF. The rearrangement joins TRBV4-3 to TRBJ2-2, with TRBD2 matching over 11 bases. The CDR3 spans 15 residues. With 1 base clipped from V and 6 bases from J, the junction kept 1 base outside the gene matches. Germline CDR1 and CDR2: LGHNA and YSLEER.

This clone was picked up a small number of times. The chain employs TRBV29-1 and TRBJ1-5, with no clear D. Germline V gene sequence: CDR1 SQVTM, CDR2 ANQGSEA. CDR3 length equals 12 residues. Trimming shortened V by 0 bases and J by 7 bases, and 7 bases separated the two germline ends. For the CDR3, the DNA is TGCAGCGTTGAAGAAGCTGTGCAGCCCCAGCATTTT. Its translation is CSVEEAVQPQHF.

The chain links TRBV6-5 to TRBJ1-4; TRBD1 matches at 7 bases. The CDR3 spans 12 residues. CDR1 and CDR2 from the germline V gene are MNHEY and SVGAGI. The J segment lost 8 bases and the V segment lost 9 bases, leaving 6 bases of the junction unmatched. The CDR3 DNA reads TGTGCCAGAACAGGGGATTGGGAAAAACTGTTTTTT. Its protein product is CARTGDWEKLFF.

V and J are TRBV5-4 and TRBJ2-1; possibly TRBD2 for D (6 bases). The CDR3 totals 13 residues. V was pared by 4 bases and J by 8 bases, with 13 bases between. CDR1 and CDR2 (germline): SGHNT, YYREEE (reference sequence). The CDR3 coding sequence is TGTGCCAGCAGCACCGGGACTCGTTATGAGCAGTTCTTC. Its protein product is CASSTGTRYEQFF.

The genes are TRBV16 and TRBJ2-3; TRBD2 is a possible D gene (6 bases). V lost 5 bases and J lost 5, with 8 bases in between. Germline values: CDR1 KGHSY, CDR2 FQNENV. The CDR3 sequence is 12 residues long. CDR3 coding DNA: TGTGCCAGCAGCTCGACTAGAGATACGCAGTATTTT. Residues: CASSSTRDTQYF.

This clone is medium-sized (0.01 to 0.1%) in the sample. The chain recombines TRBV29-1 with TRBJ1-2; tentatively, D is TRBD1 (5 bases). Germline CDR1 and CDR2: SQVTM and ANQGSEA. V gave up 6 bases and J gave up 5 bases, with 13 bases separating them. The CDR3 contains 12 residues. The CDR3 DNA reads TGCAGCGTGGTTTCGGAGGGGTATGGCTACACCTTC. Protein sequence: CSVVSEGYGYTF.

This chain links TRBV6-5 with TRBJ2-1; D is perhaps TRBD1 (5 bases). V lost 7 bases and J 3 bases, leaving 16 bases between the germline ends. CDR3 length: 15 residues. The germline V gene has CDR1 MNHEY and CDR2 SVGAGI. CDR3 DNA: TGTGCCAGCACCAGGGTACGACCTAACTACAATGAGCAGTTCTTC. It yields the protein CASTRVRPNYNEQFF.

This chain's CDR3 is CAISVWPPRTGELFF. DNA of the CDR3: TGTGCCATCAGCGTTTGGCCCCCAAGGACCGGGGAGCTGTTTTTT. This chain connects TRBV10-3 to TRBJ2-2; D is ambiguous. The CDR3 spans 15 residues. V was clipped by 6 bases and J by 5 bases, with 16 bases between them. Germline V gene data show CDR1 as ENHRY and CDR2 as SYGVKD.

CDR3 residues: CASSVGGGGGDEQFF. CDR3 bases: TGTGCCAGCAGCGTAGGCGGAGGGGGTGGAGATGAGCAGTTCTTC. The V and J genes are TRBV9 and TRBJ2-1, with D possibly called TRBD1 or TRBD2 (6 bases each). The CDR3 loop spans 15 amino acids. The V end lost 0 bases, the J end lost 8 bases, and 15 bases lay between the germline ends. Germline-derived CDR1 and CDR2 are SGDLS and YYNGEE.

The chain recombines TRBV7-6 with TRBJ2-7; 8 nucleotides match TRBD2. V was pared by 3 bases and J by 2 bases, with 0 bases of the junction left unmatched. This CDR3 is built from 13 residues. In germline, CDR1 is SGHVS, CDR2 FNYEAQ. In DNA form, the CDR3 reads TGTGCCAGCAGCTTCGGGGGGGCCTACGAGCAGTACTTC. This encodes CASSFGGAYEQYF.

The gene calls are TRBV7-2 and TRBJ2-1, with D maybe TRBD2 (6 bases). Germline V gives CDR1 SGHTA, CDR2 FQGNSA. The germline V and J ends were trimmed by 8 bases and 4 bases, with 15 bases remaining between them. This CDR3 is 14 amino acids long. The CDR3 nucleotides are TGTGCCAGCGGACGATTCGGGACTTACAATGAGCAGTTCTTC. The encoded protein is CASGRFGTYNEQFF.

This sequence joins TRBV10-3 and TRBJ1-2, with no clear D. V was clipped by 5 bases and J by 5 bases, with 9 bases between them. Germline V gene lookup returns CDR1 ENHRY and CDR2 SYGVKD. This CDR3 is 12 amino acids long. This chain's CDR3 is CAISRWGYGYTF. The CDR3 nucleotides read TGTGCCATCAGTCGATGGGGATATGGCTACACCTTC.